The clone carrying this T cell receptor (beta chain) came up a few times. The target antigen is unknown. TCRdb reprocessed the 5' RACE reads with MiXCR, giving one entry per CDR3 protein. The table records 700,000 to 950,000 distinct CDR3 sequences, approximately 13% of them present only once. The V end was cut by 6 bases, the J end by 0 bases, with 17 bases between. The CDR3 contains 17 residues. CDR1 and CDR2 (germline): MNHNS, SASEGT. The record originates from a study of identical twins. General study points: Analyses of zero insertions could be partly confounded by invariant MAIT and iNKT cells.

This sample was also put to use in a study of yellow fever vaccine responses in identical twins.

The source material was PBMCs. This receptor was taken from a woman aged 18-29 years in good health. This chain uses TRBV6-1 with TRBJ2-2; weak D call: TRBD2 (6 bases). CDR3 amino acids: CASSSLTGVTNTGELFF. In DNA form, the CDR3 reads TGTGCCAGCAGCTCCCTTACGGGGGTAACGAACACCGGGGAGCTGTTTTTT.